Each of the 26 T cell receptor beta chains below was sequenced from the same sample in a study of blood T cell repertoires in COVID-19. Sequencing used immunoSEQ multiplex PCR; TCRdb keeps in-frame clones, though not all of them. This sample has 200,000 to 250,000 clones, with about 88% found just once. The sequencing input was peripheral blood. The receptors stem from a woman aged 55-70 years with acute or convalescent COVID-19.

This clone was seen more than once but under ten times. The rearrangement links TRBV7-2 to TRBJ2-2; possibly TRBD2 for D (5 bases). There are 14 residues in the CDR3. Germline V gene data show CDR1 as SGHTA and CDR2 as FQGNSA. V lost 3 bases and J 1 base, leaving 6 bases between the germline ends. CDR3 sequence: CASSFSGNTGELFF. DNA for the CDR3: TGTGCCAGCAGCTTCAGCGGGAACACCGGGGAGCTGTTTTTT.

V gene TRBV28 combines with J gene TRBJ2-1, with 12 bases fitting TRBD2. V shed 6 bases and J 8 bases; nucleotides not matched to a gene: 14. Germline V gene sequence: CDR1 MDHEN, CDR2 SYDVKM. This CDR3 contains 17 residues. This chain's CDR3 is CASRLKLRLAGVHEQFF. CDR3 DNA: TGTGCCAGCAGGCTAAAACTCCGACTAGCGGGAGTTCATGAGCAGTTCTTC.

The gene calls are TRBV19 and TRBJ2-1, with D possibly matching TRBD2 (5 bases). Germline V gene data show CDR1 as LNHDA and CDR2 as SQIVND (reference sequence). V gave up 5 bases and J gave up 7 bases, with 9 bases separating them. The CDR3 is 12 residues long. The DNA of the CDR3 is TGTGCCAGTAGTGAGGGTATTAATGAGCAGTTCTTC. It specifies CASSEGINEQFF.

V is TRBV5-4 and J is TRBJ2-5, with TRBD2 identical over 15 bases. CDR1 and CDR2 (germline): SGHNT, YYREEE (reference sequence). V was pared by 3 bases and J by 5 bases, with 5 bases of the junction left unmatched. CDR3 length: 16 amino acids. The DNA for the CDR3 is TGTGCCAGCAGCTCGCGGACTAGCGGGGGGGCGGAGACCCAGTACTTC. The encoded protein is CASSSRTSGGAETQYF.

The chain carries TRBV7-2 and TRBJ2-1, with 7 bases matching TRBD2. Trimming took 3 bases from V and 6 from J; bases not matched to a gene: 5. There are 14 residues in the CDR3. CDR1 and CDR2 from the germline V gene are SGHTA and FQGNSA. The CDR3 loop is CASSLEWGGNEQFF. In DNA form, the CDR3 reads TGTGCCAGCAGCTTGGAGTGGGGGGGCAATGAGCAGTTCTTC.

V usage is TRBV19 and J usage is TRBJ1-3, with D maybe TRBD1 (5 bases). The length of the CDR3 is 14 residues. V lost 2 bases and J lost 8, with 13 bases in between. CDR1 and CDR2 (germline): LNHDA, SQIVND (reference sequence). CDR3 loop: CASSISRGIYTIYF. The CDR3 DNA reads TGTGCCAGTAGTATATCAAGGGGTATTTACACCATATATTTT.

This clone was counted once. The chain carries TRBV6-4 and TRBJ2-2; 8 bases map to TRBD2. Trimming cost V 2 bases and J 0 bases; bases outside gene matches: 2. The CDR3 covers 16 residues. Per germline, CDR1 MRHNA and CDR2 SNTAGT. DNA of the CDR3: TGTGCCAGCAGTGACAAGGGACTAGCGAACACCGGGGAGCTGTTTTTT. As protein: CASSDKGLANTGELFF.

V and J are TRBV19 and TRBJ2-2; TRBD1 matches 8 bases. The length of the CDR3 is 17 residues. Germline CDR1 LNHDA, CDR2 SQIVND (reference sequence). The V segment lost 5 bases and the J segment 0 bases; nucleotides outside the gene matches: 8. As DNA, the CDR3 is TGTGCCAGTAGTTTGGGGACAGGCCTAACGAACACCGGGGAGCTGTTTTTT. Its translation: CASSLGTGLTNTGELFF.

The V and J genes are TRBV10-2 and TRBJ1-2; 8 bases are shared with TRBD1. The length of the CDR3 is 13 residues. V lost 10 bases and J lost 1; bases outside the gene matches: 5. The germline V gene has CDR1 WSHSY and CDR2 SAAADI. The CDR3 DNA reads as TGCGCCACCGGACAGGGCGTTAACTATGGCTACACCTTC. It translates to CATGQGVNYGYTF.

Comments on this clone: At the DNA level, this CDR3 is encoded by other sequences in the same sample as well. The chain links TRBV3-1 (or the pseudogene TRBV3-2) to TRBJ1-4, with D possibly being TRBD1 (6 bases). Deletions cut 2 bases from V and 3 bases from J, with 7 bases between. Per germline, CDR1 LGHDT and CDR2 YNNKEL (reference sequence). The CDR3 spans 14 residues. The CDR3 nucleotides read TGTGCCAGCAGCCAAAGGACAGCTAATGAAAAACTGTTTTTT. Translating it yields CASSQRTANEKLFF.

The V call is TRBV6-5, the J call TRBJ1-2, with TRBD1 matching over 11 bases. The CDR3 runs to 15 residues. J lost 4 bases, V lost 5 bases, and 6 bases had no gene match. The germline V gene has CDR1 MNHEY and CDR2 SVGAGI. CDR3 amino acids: CASSTKGQGAYGYTF. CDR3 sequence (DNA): TGTGCCAGCAGTACCAAAGGACAGGGGGCCTATGGCTACACCTTC.

This CDR3 is CASSEQGSTEAFF. CDR3 sequence (DNA): TGTGCCAGCAGTGAGCAGGGATCCACTGAAGCTTTCTTT. The chain employs TRBV6-1 and TRBJ1-1; D is possibly TRBD1 (5 bases). Between the trimmed V and J ends, which lost 3 bases and 4 bases, there was a span of 9 bases. Per germline, CDR1 MNHNS and CDR2 SASEGT. This CDR3 region has 13 residues.

The chain's CDR3 is CASSESGQGQPQHF. The CDR3 coding sequence is TGCGCCAGCAGTGAGTCGGGACAGGGCCAGCCCCAGCATTTT. This chain connects TRBV10-1 to TRBJ1-5; 9 bases match TRBD1. Per germline, CDR1 WNHNN and CDR2 SYGVQD (reference sequence). The CDR3 runs 14 residues. V trimming: 0 bases; J trimming: 7 bases; junction bases outside the gene matches: 1.

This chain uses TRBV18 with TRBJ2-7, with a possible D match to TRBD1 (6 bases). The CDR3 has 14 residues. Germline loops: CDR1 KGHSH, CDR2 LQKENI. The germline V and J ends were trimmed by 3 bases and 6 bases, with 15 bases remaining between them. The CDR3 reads CASSPRQVGAEQYF. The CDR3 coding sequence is TGTGCCAGCTCACCCCGACAGGTCGGGGCCGAGCAGTACTTC.

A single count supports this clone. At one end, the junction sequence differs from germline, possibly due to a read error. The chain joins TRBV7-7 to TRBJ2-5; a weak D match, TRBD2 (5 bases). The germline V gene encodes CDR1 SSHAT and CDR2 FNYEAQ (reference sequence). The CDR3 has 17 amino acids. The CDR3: CASSPTGGSGGLETQYF. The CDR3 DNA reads TGTGCTAGCAGCCCTACTGGTGGGAGCGGTGGTCTAGAGACCCAGTACTTC.

CDR3 sequence reads: CASSGAGGGPDTQYF. The CDR3 nucleotides read TGTGCCAGCAGCGGAGCAGGGGGAGGTCCGGATACGCAGTATTTT. This rearrangement joins TRBV25-1 to TRBJ2-3, with D possibly TRBD1 on 7 matching bases. V dropped 6 bases and J dropped 6 bases, with 19 bases sitting between them. CDR3 length: 15 residues. Germline values: CDR1 MGHDK, CDR2 SYGVNS. Looking up the rest from reference TRBV25-1 and TRBJ2-3 gives the full variable domain: EADIYQTPRYLVIGTGKKITLECSQTMGHDKMYWYQQDPGMELHLIHYSYGVNSTEKGDLSSESTVSRIRTEHFPLTLESARPSHTSQYLCASSGAGGGPDTQYFGPGTRLTVL.

The CDR3 DNA follows: TGCGCCAGCAGCCAAGACGACACGTCCTACGAGCAGTACTTC. Protein sequence: CASSQDDTSYEQYF. The chain uses TRBV4-3 and TRBJ2-7; D gene ambiguous. The CDR3 is made up of 14 amino acids. Trimming pared 0 bases from V and 1 base from J, leaving 7 bases between. Germline CDR1 LGHNA, CDR2 YSLEER.

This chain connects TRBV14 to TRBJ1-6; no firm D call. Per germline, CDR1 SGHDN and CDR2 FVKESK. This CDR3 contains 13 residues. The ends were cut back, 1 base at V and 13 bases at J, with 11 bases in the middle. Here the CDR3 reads CASSQARGGPLHF. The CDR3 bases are TGTGCCAGCAGCCAAGCTCGTGGAGGTCCCCTCCACTTT.

The CDR3 bases are TGCAGCGTTGGAGCGGGAGGGGGAGACACCGGGGAGCTGTTTTTT. It codes for CSVGAGGGDTGELFF. The chain has TRBV29-1 and TRBJ2-2, with TRBD2 identical over 10 bases. The V segment lost 4 bases and the J segment 3 bases; nucleotides outside the gene matches: 5. This CDR3 spans 15 amino acids. The germline V gene has CDR1 SQVTM and CDR2 ANQGSEA.

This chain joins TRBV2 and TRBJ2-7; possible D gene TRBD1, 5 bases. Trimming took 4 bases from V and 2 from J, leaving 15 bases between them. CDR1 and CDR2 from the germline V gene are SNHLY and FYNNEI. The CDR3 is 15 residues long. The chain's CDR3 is CASSVQGSRTYEQYF. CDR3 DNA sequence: TGTGCCAGCAGTGTTCAGGGATCAAGGACCTACGAGCAGTACTTC.

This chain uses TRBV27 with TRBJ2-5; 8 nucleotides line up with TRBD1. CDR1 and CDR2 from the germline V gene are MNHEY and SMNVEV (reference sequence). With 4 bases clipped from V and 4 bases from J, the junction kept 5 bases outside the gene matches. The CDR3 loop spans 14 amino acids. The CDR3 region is CASSSDRVVETQYF. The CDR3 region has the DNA TGTGCCAGCAGTTCGGACAGGGTGGTAGAGACCCAGTACTTC.

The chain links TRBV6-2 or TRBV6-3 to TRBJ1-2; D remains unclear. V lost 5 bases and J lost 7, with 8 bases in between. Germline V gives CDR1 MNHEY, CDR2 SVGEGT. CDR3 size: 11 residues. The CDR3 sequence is CASSQVFGYTF. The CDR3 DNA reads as TGTGCCAGCAGTCAGGTCTTTGGCTACACCTTC.

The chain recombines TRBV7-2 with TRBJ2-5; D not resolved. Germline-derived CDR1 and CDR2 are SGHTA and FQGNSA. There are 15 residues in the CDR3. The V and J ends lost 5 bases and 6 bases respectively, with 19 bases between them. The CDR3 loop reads CASSPRSGGVQTQYF. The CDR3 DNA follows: TGTGCCAGCAGCCCACGTTCTGGCGGTGTACAGACCCAGTACTTC.

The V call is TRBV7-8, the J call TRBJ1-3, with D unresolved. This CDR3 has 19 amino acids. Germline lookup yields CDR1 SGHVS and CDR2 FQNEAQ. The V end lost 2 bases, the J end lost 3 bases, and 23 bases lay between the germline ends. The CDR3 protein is CASSLSRGSQKSFGNTIYF. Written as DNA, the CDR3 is TGTGCCAGCAGCTTAAGTCGGGGATCACAGAAATCTTTTGGAAACACCATATATTTT.

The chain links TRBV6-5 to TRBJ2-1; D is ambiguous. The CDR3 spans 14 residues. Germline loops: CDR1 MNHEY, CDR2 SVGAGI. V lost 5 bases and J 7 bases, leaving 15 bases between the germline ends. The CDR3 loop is CASSLGHTWNEQFF. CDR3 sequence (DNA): TGTGCCAGCAGTCTAGGTCACACCTGGAATGAGCAGTTCTTC.

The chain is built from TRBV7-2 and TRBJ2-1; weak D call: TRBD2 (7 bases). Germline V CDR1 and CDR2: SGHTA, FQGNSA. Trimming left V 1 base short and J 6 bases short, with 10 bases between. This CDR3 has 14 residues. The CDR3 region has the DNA TGTGCCAGCAGCTTAGAGGGGGGGTCCAATGAGCAGTTCTTC. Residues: CASSLEGGSNEQFF.